Listed here are 23 T cell receptor beta chains from one sample, sequenced in a study of blood T cell repertoires in COVID-19. Libraries were prepared by immunoSEQ multiplex PCR; TCRdb keeps only in-frame clonotypes and omits some of them. The sample includes fewer than 650,000 clones, around nine tenths of them seen just once. The sample consisted of peripheral blood. These TCRs come from a woman between 45 and 65 years old with COVID-19, enrolled during active disease.

CDR3 protein: CASSLRTDGEKLFF. CDR3 sequence (DNA): TGTGCCAGCAGCCTAAGGACAGACGGGGAAAAACTGTTTTTT. The chain links TRBV7-2 to TRBJ1-4; a weak D match, TRBD1 (6 bases). Trimming cost V 5 bases and J 8 bases, with 15 bases left between them. Germline-derived CDR1 and CDR2 are SGHTA and FQGNSA. This CDR3 has 14 residues.

The rearrangement links TRBV9 to TRBJ2-3, with 8 nucleotides matching TRBD2. CDR1 is SGDLS and CDR2 is YYNGEE in the germline V gene. Losses at the gene ends were 3 bases for V and 8 bases for J; bases not matched to a gene: 8. The CDR3 has 14 residues. The CDR3 coding sequence is TGTGCCAGCAGCGCGAACCCCACTAGCGGTACGCAGTATTTT. As protein: CASSANPTSGTQYF.

On this clone itself: The sample holds other DNA sequences that translate to the same CDR3. The gene calls are TRBV19 and TRBJ2-3; a possible D gene is TRBD2 (6 bases). Germline V gene data show CDR1 as LNHDA and CDR2 as SQIVND (reference sequence). Trimming took 7 bases from V and 2 from J, leaving 13 bases between them. The CDR3 has 14 residues. CDR3 protein: CASKSAGNTDTQYF. The CDR3 DNA reads TGTGCCAGTAAATCGGCGGGGAACACAGATACGCAGTATTTT. The full variable domain, in which reference TRBV19 and TRBJ2-3 provide the parts outside the CDR3, is DGGITQSPKYLFRKEGQNVTLSCEQNLNHDAMYWYRQDPGQGLRLIYYSQIVNDFQKGDIAEGYSVSREKKESFPLTVTSAQKNPTAFYLCASKSAGNTDTQYFGPGTRLTVL.

This clone was recorded a few times. This chain uses TRBV13 with TRBJ2-7, with D maybe TRBD1 (5 bases). Germline V gene lookup returns CDR1 PRHDT and CDR2 FYEKMQ (reference sequence). The CDR3 is made up of 13 amino acids. V was shortened by 4 bases and J by 2 bases, with 9 bases between the two germline ends. The CDR3 DNA reads as TGTGCCAGCAGCTCGGGCAGGGCCTACGAGCAGTACTTC. This translates into CASSSGRAYEQYF. Full variable domain (missing parts from reference TRBV13 and TRBJ2-7): AAGVIQSPRHLIKEKRETATLKCYPIPRHDTVYWYQQGPGQDPQFLISFYEKMQSDKGSIPDRFSAQQFSDYHSELNMSSLELGDSALYFCASSSGRAYEQYFGPGTRLTVT.

The gene calls are TRBV5-4 and TRBJ1-1, with 8 bases aligning to TRBD1. The V and J ends lost 4 bases and 5 bases, in that order; junction bases with no gene match: 1. CDR1 is SGHNT, CDR2 YYREEE, per germline (reference sequence). The CDR3 spans 12 residues. CDR3 nucleotide sequence: TGTGCCAGCAGCCGGACAGGGACTGAAGCTTTCTTT. Protein product: CASSRTGTEAFF. Together with reference TRBV5-4 and TRBJ1-1, the CDR3 gives the full variable domain: ETGVTQSPTHLIKTRGQQVTLRCSSQSGHNTVSWYQQALGQGPQFIFQYYREEENGRGNFPPRFSGLQFPNYSSELNVNALELDDSALYLCASSRTGTEAFFGQGTRLTVV.

This chain connects TRBV6-6 to TRBJ2-7, with 8 bases fitting TRBD2. This CDR3 is built from 18 residues. Germline-derived CDR1 and CDR2 are MNHNY and SVGAGI (reference sequence). The V gene end was trimmed by 5 bases and the J gene end by 0 bases; junction bases not matched to a gene: 15. CDR3 region: CASSQRPAGGANSYEQYF. The CDR3 DNA follows: TGTGCCAGCAGTCAACGGCCCGCGGGGGGAGCGAACTCCTACGAGCAGTACTTC.

This rearrangement joins TRBV19 to TRBJ1-3; 7 bases line up with TRBD1. CDR1 is LNHDA, CDR2 SQIVND, per germline (reference sequence). The V and J ends lost 9 bases and 1 base, in that order; junction bases with no gene match: 9. There are 15 residues in the CDR3. CDR3: CASSRGPRSGNTIYF. In nucleotides, the CDR3 is TGTGCCAGCTCGAGGGGGCCACGATCTGGAAACACCATATATTTT.

The chain employs TRBV4-1 and TRBJ1-4; D not certain. V was trimmed by 0 bases and J by 4 bases, leaving 9 bases between them. The CDR3 has 15 amino acids. The germline V gene has CDR1 MGHRA and CDR2 YSYEKL. CDR3 protein: CASSQEFPRNEKLFF. CDR3 in DNA: TGCGCCAGCAGCCAAGAGTTCCCCCGTAATGAAAAACTGTTTTTT.

V gene TRBV7-2 combines with J gene TRBJ2-7, with 7 bases fitting TRBD2. Germline CDR1 SGHTA, CDR2 FQGNSA. Trimming removed 1 base from V and 2 bases from J; junction bases left unmatched: 5. This CDR3 is 15 amino acids long. The CDR3 nucleotides are TGTGCCAGCAGCTTAGGGTCCGGGGGGACCTACGAGCAGTACTTC. Its protein product is CASSLGSGGTYEQYF.

The rearrangement joins TRBV12-3 or TRBV12-4 to TRBJ2-1; D is possibly TRBD1 (5 bases). There are 13 residues in the CDR3. The germline V and J ends were trimmed by 4 bases and 6 bases, with 10 bases remaining between them. The CDR3: CASSSRVINEQFF. Here the CDR3 DNA reads TGTGCCAGCAGTTCCAGGGTTATCAATGAGCAGTTCTTC.

The chain is built from TRBV29-1 and TRBJ1-1, with D possibly being TRBD1 (6 bases). CDR3 size: 13 residues. Germline loops: CDR1 SQVTM, CDR2 ANQGSEA. The ends were cut back, 7 bases at V and 0 bases at J, with 12 bases in the middle. CDR3 in amino acids: CSGRQDLNTEAFF. The CDR3 DNA reads TGCAGCGGCCGACAGGACCTGAACACTGAAGCTTTCTTT.

In regard to this clone: Distinct nucleotide sequences in the sample also encode this CDR3. V and J are TRBV28 and TRBJ1-2; 7 positions agree with TRBD1. Germline CDR1 is MDHEN and CDR2 is SYDVKM. This CDR3 comprises 12 residues. V trimming: 2 bases; J trimming: 7 bases; junction bases outside the gene matches: 1. DNA of the CDR3: TGTGCCAGCAGTTTACAGGGGGGTGGCTACACCTTC. It is translated as CASSLQGGGYTF.

The V and J genes are TRBV5-5 and TRBJ1-4, with 7 bases that match TRBD1. The CDR3 covers 15 residues. The ends lost 0 bases at V and 8 bases at J; junction bases unmatched: 7. Per germline, CDR1 SGHKS and CDR2 YYEKEE (reference sequence). The CDR3 DNA sequence: TGTGCCAGCAGCTTGGAAGCGACAGGGCTAGAAAAACTGTTTTTT. Translating gives CASSLEATGLEKLFF.

The chain couples TRBV4-1 to TRBJ1-2; D not certain. This CDR3 comprises 16 residues. V gave up 1 base and J gave up 4 bases, with 16 bases separating them. The germline gives CDR1 MGHRA, CDR2 YSYEKL. This CDR3 reads CASSQGGWTSRYGYTF. In DNA, the CDR3 is TGCGCCAGCAGCCAAGGAGGGTGGACCTCACGCTATGGCTACACCTTC.

V gene TRBV11-3 combines with J gene TRBJ2-3; no firm D call. Trimming removed 1 base from V and 4 bases from J, with 6 bases in between. The CDR3 totals 13 residues. Per the germline V gene, CDR1 is SGHNT and CDR2 is YENEEA. The CDR3 loop reads CASSLATPDTQYF. The CDR3 DNA reads as TGTGCCAGCAGCTTAGCTACCCCAGATACGCAGTATTTT.

The table lists this clone with a few counts. The rearrangement joins TRBV7-3 to TRBJ1-6; D gene unclear. Per germline, CDR1 SGHTA and CDR2 FQGTGA. The V and J ends lost 5 bases and 8 bases respectively, with 13 bases between them. The CDR3 totals 14 residues. The chain's CDR3 is CASSAGLGDSPLHF. In DNA, the CDR3 is TGTGCCAGCAGCGCGGGATTGGGCGATTCACCCCTCCACTTT.

The rearrangement uses TRBV6-5 and TRBJ1-1, with D possibly TRBD1 on 5 matching bases. CDR1 and CDR2 (germline): MNHEY, SVGAGI. V lost 6 bases to trimming and J lost 4 bases, with 12 bases between them. This CDR3 has 13 residues. The CDR3 nucleotides are TGTGCCAGCAGGGAGACCGGGGGCACTGAAGCTTTCTTT. Translation: CASRETGGTEAFF.

CDR3 region: CATATGREQYF. The CDR3 DNA follows: TGTGCCACTGCGACAGGGCGGGAGCAGTACTTC. The V gene is TRBV27, the J gene TRBJ2-7, with 7 bases fitting TRBD1. This CDR3 has 11 residues. The germline V gene has CDR1 MNHEY and CDR2 SMNVEV (reference sequence). V lost 10 bases to trimming and J lost 7 bases; unmatched junction nucleotides: 7.

The rearrangement links TRBV6-1 to TRBJ2-5, with TRBD1 identical over 7 bases. Looked up from germline, CDR1 is MNHNS and CDR2 is SASEGT. The CDR3 has 14 residues. V lost 3 bases, J lost 2 bases, and 3 bases stayed unmatched. The CDR3 spells CASSERGPQETQYF. In nucleotides, the CDR3 is TGTGCCAGCAGTGAGAGGGGGCCGCAAGAGACCCAGTACTTC.

The chain employs TRBV19 and TRBJ1-2, with a possible D match to TRBD1 (6 bases). The germline V gene encodes CDR1 LNHDA and CDR2 SQIVND (reference sequence). The ends were cut back, 8 bases at V and 2 bases at J, with 6 bases in the middle. The CDR3 has 11 residues. The CDR3 nucleotides are TGTGCCAGTGGGACAAACTATGGCTACACCTTC. Translated, it gives CASGTNYGYTF.

This clone has a single count. This specimen includes other DNA sequences encoding the same CDR3. V is TRBV5-1 and J is TRBJ1-2; TRBD1 agrees at 9 bases. The CDR3 is 13 amino acids. Per the germline V gene, CDR1 is SGHRS and CDR2 is YFSETQ. The J segment lost 4 bases and the V segment lost 4 bases, leaving 2 bases of the junction unmatched. CDR3 DNA: TGCGCCAGCAGCCGGGACAGGGCCTATGGCTACACCTTC. Protein sequence: CASSRDRAYGYTF.

V and J are TRBV19 and TRBJ1-1, with D perhaps TRBD1 (5 bases). The CDR3 length is 13 residues. V lost 8 bases and J 2 bases, leaving 12 bases between the germline ends. Germline CDR1 is LNHDA and CDR2 is SQIVND (reference sequence). The CDR3 sequence is CASRSGTNTEAFF. CDR3 in DNA: TGTGCCAGTCGATCCGGGACTAACACTGAAGCTTTCTTT. The full variable domain, with the rest looked up from reference TRBV19 and TRBJ1-1, is DGGITQSPKYLFRKEGQNVTLSCEQNLNHDAMYWYRQDPGQGLRLIYYSQIVNDFQKGDIAEGYSVSREKKESFPLTVTSAQKNPTAFYLCASRSGTNTEAFFGQGTRLTVV.

This rearrangement joins TRBV30 to TRBJ1-4; D is undetermined. This CDR3 comprises 14 residues. Germline V gene lookup returns CDR1 GTSNPN and CDR2 SVGIG (reference sequence). The V end lost 0 bases, the J end lost 1 base, and 6 bases lay between the germline ends. The CDR3 DNA sequence: TGTGCCTGGAGTGTTGAGGGAACTAATGAAAAACTGTTTTTT. It codes for CAWSVEGTNEKLFF.